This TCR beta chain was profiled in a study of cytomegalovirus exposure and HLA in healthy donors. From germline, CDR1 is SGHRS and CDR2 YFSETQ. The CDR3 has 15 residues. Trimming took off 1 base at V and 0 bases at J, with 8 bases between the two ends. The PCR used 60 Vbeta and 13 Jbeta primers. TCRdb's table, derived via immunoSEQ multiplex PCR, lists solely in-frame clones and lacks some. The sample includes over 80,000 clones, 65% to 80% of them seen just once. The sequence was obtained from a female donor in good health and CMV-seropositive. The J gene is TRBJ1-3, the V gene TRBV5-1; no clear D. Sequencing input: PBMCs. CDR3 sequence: CASSLTAASGNTIYF. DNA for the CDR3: TGCGCCAGCAGCTTGACAGCCGCCTCTGGAAACACCATATATTTT.